This entry is about one T cell receptor (beta chain). The specificity of this receptor is unknown. No much larger clone is present one base from it, and per-base qualities are unavailable. Library generation was performed with the immunoSEQ multiplex PCR assay. TCRdb holds this immuneACCESS table with in-frame rearrangements only. Some clones are missing; in checked studies, unresolved V genes explain under half, and the rest has no known cause. The sample table records some 48,000 clones; about 95% of these occur just once. The ten biggest clones cover roughly 1% of the sample. These data belong to a study of T cell changes during pregnancy in multiple sclerosis (dated by TCRdb to between 2018 and 2021). Background for the entire study: The study looked at changes in the T cell repertoire across pregnancy in women with multiple sclerosis.

Reading from cysteine to phenylalanine, the CDR3 counts 14 amino acids. Solely the CDR3 DNA is kept, with 42 bases framed from the first base. For this chain, trimming is 2 bases at the V end and 2 bases at the J end, and the number of junction bases without a gene match is 2. According to the germline V gene, CDR1 reads SGHAT and CDR2 reads FQNNGV. This receptor was obtained from a female donor with multiple sclerosis, enrolled in a pregnancy study. Sample: peripheral blood, taken in the second trimester of pregnancy. The sequence links TRBV11-2 to TRBJ1-2, with 7 bases in between that match TRBD1. CDR3 sequence: CASSLLQGNYGYTF. The DNA sequence follows: TGTGCCAGCAGCTTACTACAGGGGAACTATGGCTACACCTTC. Joined to the reference TRBV11-2 and TRBJ1-2 proteins, this CDR3 gives the full variable domain: EAGVAQSPRYKIIEKRQSVAFWCNPISGHATLYWYQQILGQGPKLLIQFQNNGVVDDSQLPKDRFSAERLKGVDSTLKIQPAKLEDSAVYLCASSLLQGNYGYTFGSGTRLTVV.